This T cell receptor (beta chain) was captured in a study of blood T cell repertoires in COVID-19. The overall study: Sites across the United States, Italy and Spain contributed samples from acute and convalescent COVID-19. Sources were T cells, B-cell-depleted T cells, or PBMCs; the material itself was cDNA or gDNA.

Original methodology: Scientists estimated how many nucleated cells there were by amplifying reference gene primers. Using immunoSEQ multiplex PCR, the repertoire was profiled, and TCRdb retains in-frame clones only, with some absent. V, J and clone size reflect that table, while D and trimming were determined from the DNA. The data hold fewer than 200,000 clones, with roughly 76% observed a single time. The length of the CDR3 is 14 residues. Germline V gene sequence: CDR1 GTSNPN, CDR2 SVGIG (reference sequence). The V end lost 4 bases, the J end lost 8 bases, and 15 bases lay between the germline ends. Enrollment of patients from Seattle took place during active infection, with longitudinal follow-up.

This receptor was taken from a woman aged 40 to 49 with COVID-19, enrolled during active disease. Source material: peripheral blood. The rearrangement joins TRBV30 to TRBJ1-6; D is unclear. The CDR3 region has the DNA TGTGCCTGGAACCCGACATTTTCCCATTCACCCCTCCACTTT. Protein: CAWNPTFSHSPLHF.